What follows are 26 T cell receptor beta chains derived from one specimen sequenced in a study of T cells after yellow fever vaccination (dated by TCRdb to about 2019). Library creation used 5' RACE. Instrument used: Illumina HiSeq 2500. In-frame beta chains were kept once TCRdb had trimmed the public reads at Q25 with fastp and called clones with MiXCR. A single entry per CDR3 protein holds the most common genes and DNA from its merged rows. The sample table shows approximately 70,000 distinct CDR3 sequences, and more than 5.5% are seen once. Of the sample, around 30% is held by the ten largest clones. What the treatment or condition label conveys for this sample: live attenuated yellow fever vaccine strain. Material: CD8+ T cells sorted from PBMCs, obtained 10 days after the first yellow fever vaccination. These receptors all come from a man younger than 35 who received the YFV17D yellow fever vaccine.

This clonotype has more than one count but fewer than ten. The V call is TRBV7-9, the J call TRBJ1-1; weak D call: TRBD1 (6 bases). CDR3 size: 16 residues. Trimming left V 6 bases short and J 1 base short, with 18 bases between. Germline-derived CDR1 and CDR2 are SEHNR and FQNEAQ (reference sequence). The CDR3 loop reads CASRPIQGGANTEAFF. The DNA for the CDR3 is TGTGCCAGCAGACCTATACAGGGAGGGGCGAACACTGAAGCTTTCTTT.

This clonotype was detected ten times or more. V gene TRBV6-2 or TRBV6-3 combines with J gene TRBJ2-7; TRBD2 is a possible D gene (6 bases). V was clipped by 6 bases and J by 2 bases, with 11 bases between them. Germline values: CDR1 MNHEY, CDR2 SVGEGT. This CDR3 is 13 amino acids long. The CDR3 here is CASSLAATYEQYF. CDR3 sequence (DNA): TGTGCCAGCAGCTTAGCGGCCACCTACGAGCAGTACTTC.

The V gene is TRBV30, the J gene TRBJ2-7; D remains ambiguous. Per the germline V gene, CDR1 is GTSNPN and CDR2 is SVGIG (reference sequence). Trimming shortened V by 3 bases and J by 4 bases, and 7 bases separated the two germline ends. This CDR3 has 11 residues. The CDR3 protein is CAWSGAYEQYF. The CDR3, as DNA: TGTGCCTGGAGCGGAGCTTACGAGCAGTACTTC.

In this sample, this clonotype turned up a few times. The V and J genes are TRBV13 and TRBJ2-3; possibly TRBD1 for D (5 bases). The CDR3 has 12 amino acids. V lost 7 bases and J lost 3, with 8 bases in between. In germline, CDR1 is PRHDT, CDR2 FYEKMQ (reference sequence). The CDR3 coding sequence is TGTGCCAGCAATGGGGCGACAGATACGCAGTATTTT. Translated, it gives CASNGATDTQYF. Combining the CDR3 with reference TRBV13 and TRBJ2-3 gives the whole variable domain AAGVIQSPRHLIKEKRETATLKCYPIPRHDTVYWYQQGPGQDPQFLISFYEKMQSDKGSIPDRFSAQQFSDYHSELNMSSLELGDSALYFCASNGATDTQYFGPGTRLTVL.

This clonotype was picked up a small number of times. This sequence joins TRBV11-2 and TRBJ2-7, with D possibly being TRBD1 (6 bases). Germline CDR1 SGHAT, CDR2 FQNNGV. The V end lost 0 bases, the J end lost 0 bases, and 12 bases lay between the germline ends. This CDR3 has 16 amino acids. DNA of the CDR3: TGTGCCAGCAGCTTAGAGGCTGGGGGCGCCTCCTACGAGCAGTACTTC. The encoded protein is CASSLEAGGASYEQYF.

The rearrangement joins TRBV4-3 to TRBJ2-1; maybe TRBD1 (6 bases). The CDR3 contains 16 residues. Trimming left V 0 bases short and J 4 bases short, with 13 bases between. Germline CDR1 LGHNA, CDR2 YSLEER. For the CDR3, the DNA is TGCGCCAGCAGCCAAGATGGTCAAGGGGGATACAATGAGCAGTTCTTC. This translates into CASSQDGQGGYNEQFF.

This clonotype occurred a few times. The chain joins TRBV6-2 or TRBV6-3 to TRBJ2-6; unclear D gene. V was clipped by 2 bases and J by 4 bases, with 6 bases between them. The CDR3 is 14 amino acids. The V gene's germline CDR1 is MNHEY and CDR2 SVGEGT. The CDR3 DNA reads TGTGCCAGCAGTTACGTAAGGGGGGCCAACGTCCTGACTTTC. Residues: CASSYVRGANVLTF.

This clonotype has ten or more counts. The CDR3 DNA sequence: TGTGCCAGCAGCTTAGCGGGGGACAGGGGTTTACCCACAGATACGCAGTATTTT. This encodes CASSLAGDRGLPTDTQYF. The gene calls are TRBV7-7 and TRBJ2-3, with TRBD1 identical over 10 bases. Unmatched junction bases numbered 8, after V lost 0 bases and J lost 2 bases. The CDR3 is 18 residues long. Germline loops: CDR1 SSHAT, CDR2 FNYEAQ (reference sequence).

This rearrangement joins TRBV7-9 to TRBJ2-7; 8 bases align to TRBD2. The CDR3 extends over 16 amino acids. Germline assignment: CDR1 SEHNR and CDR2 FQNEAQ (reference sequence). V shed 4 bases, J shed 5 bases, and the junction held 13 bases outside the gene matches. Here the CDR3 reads CASSSPVGGALDEQYF. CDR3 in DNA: TGTGCCAGCAGCTCCCCAGTCGGGGGGGCGTTGGACGAGCAGTACTTC.

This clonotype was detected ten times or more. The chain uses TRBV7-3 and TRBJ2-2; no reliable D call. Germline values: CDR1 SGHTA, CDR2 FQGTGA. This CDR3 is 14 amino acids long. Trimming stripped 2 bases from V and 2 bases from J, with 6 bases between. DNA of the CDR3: TGTGCCAGCAGCTTATCCGGCAACACCGGGGAGCTGTTTTTT. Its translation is CASSLSGNTGELFF.

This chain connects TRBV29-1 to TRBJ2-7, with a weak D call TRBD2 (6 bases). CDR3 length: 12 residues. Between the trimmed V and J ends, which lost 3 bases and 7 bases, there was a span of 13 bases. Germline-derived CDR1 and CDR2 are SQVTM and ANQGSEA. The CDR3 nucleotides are TGCAGCGTTGAGTCGGGGGAGGAGGAGCAGTACTTC. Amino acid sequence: CSVESGEEEQYF.

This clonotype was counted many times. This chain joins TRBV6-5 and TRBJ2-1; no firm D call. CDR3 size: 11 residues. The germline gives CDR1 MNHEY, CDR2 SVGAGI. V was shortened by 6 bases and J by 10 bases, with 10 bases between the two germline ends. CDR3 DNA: TGTGCCAGCAGGGCCGGATGGGAGCAGTTCTTC. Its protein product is CASRAGWEQFF.

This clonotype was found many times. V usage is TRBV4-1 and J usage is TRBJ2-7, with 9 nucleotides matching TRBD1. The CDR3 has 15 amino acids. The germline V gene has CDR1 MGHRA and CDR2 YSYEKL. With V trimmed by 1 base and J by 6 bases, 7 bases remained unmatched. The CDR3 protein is CASSQGVGQGREQYF. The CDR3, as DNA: TGCGCCAGCAGCCAAGGGGTGGGACAGGGTCGCGAGCAGTACTTC.

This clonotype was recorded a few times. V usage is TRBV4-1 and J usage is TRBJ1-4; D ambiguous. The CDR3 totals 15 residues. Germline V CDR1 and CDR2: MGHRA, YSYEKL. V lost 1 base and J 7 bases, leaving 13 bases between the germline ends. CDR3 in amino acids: CASSQVAGSGEKLFF. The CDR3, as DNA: TGCGCCAGCAGCCAAGTTGCCGGTAGTGGTGAAAAACTGTTTTTT.

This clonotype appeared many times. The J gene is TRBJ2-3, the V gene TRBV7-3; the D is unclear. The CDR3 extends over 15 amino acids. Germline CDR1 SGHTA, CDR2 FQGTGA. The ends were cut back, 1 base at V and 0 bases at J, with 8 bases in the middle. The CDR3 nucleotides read TGTGCCAGCAGCTTAATCCCGGACAGCACAGATACGCAGTATTTT. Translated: CASSLIPDSTDTQYF.

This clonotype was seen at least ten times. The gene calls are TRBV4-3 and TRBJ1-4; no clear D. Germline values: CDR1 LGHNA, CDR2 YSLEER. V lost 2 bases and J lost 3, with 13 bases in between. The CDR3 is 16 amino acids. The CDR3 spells CASSQWPWRANEKLFF. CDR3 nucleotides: TGCGCCAGCAGCCAATGGCCCTGGCGGGCTAATGAAAAACTGTTTTTT.

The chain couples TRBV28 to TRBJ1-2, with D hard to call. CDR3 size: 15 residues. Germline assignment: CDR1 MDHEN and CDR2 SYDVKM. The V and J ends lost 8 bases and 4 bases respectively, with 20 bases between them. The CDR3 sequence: CASCPTGRVGYGYTF. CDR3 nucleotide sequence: TGTGCCAGCTGTCCCACGGGGAGGGTTGGCTATGGCTACACCTTC.

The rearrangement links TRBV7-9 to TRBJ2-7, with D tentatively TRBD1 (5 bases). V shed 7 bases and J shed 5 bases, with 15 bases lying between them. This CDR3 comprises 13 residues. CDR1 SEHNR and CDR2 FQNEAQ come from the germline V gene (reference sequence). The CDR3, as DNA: TGTGCCAGCACGGCGTATGGGGCCAACGAGCAGTACTTC. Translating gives CASTAYGANEQYF.

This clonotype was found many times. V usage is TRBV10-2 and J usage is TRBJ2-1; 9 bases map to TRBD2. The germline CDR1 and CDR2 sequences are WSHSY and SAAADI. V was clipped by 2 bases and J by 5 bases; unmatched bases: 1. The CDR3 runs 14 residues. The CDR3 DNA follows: TGCGCCAGCAGTGAGGCGGGGGGGAACAATGAGCAGTTCTTC. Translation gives CASSEAGGNNEQFF.

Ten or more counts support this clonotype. CDR3 region: CASSLPTGGTDTQYF. For the CDR3, the DNA is TGTGCCAGCAGTCTCCCGACAGGGGGCACAGATACGCAGTATTTT. J is TRBJ2-3 and V is TRBV27, with 8 bases fitting TRBD1. Germline V lookup: CDR1 MNHEY, CDR2 SMNVEV (reference sequence). V was pared by 5 bases and J by 1 base, with 5 bases of the junction left unmatched. The CDR3 spans 15 residues.

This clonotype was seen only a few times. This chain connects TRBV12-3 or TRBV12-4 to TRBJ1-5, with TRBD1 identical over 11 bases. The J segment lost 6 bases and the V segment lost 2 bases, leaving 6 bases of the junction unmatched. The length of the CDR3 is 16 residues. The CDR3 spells CASSLTGQGGLQPQHF. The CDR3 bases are TGTGCCAGCAGTTTAACGGGACAGGGGGGGCTTCAGCCCCAGCATTTT.

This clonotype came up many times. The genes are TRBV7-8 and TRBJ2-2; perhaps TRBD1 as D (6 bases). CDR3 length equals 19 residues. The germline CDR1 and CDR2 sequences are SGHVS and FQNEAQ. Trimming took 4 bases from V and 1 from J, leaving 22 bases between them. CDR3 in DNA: TGTGCCAGCAGCTCCCCCCGACAGGCTATCATTGAGAACACCGGGGAGCTGTTTTTT. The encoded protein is CASSSPRQAIIENTGELFF.

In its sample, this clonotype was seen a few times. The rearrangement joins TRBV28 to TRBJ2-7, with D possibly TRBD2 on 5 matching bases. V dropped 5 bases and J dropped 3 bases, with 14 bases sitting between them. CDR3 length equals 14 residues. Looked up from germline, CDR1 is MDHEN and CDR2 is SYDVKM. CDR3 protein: CASSMAGRIYEQYV. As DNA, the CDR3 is TGTGCCAGCAGTATGGCGGGCAGGATCTACGAGCAGTACGTC.

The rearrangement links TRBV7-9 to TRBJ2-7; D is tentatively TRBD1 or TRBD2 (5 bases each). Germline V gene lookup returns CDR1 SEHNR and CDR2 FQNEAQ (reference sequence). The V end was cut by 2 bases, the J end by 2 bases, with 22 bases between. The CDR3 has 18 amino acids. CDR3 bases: TGTGCCAGCAGCTTAAATCACGTCGAGGGCAGGGATCCCTACGAGCAGTACGTC. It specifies CASSLNHVEGRDPYEQYV.

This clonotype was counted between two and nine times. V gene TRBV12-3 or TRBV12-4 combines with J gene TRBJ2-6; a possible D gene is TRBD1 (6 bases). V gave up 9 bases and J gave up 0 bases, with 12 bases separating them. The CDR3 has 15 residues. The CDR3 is CASTGFSSGANVLTF. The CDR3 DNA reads TGTGCCAGTACAGGGTTCAGCTCTGGGGCCAACGTCCTGACTTTC.

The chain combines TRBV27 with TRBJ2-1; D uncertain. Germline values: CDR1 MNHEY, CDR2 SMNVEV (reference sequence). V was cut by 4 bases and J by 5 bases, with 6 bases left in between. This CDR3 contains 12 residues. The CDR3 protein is CASSYNHNEQFF. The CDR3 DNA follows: TGTGCCAGCAGTTACAACCACAATGAGCAGTTCTTC.